The T cell receptor beta chain under discussion was sequenced for a study of cytomegalovirus exposure and HLA in healthy donors. J lost 11 bases, V lost 3 bases, and 3 bases had no gene match. This CDR3 contains 11 residues. Per the germline V gene, CDR1 is SGHAT and CDR2 is FQNNGV. In the PCR, 60 Vbeta and 13 Jbeta primers were used. Only in-frame clones appear in the TCRdb table, and some are missing; sequencing was by immunoSEQ multiplex PCR. The repertoire consists of approximately 100,000 clones, with 70% to 80% occurring once and the leading ten covering about 2%. The sequence derives from a human donor in good health. This sequence joins TRBV11-2 and TRBJ1-1, with 7 bases aligning to TRBD1. The specimen sequenced was PBMCs. The CDR3 loop reads CASSFDRVAFF. The CDR3 DNA reads as TGTGCCAGCAGCTTTGACAGGGTGGCTTTCTTT.